The entry below gives a single T cell receptor (beta chain) sequence along with its context. Per the authors' pipeline: Quantification of nucleated cells was approximated via reference gene primer amplification. The method was immunoSEQ multiplex PCR; TCRdb's version includes in-frame clones alone and lacks a portion of them. V and J calls and clone size are copied from that table; D and trimming were computed from the DNA. The repertoire holds 210,000 or so clones, with around four fifths as singletons. This entry belongs to a study of blood T cell repertoires in COVID-19. Study-level background: COVID-19 samples, acute and convalescent, were from the United States, Italy and Spain. Sources were T cells, B-cell-depleted T cells, or PBMCs; the material itself was cDNA or gDNA.

Germline CDR1 reads SGHAT; CDR2 reads FQNNGV. This CDR3 has 13 residues. V was clipped by 5 bases and J by 8 bases; unmatched bases: 5. Sequenced material: peripheral blood. This TCR derives from a human donor in a cohort sampled during active COVID-19. V usage is TRBV11-2 and J usage is TRBJ1-1; 10 nucleotides line up with TRBD1. CDR3 residues: CASSPRDRGEAFF. The CDR3 nucleotides are TGTGCCAGCAGCCCCCGGGACAGGGGAGAAGCTTTCTTT.